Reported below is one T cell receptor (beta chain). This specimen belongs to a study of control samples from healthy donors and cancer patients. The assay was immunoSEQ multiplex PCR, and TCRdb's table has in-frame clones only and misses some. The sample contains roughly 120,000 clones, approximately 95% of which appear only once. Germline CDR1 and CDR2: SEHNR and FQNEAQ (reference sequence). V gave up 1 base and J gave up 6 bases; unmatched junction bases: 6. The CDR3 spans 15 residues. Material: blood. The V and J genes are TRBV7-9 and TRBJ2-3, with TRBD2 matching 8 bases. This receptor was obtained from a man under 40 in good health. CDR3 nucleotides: TGTGCCAGCAGCTTAGAGATAGCGGGGACGGATACGCAGTATTTT. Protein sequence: CASSLEIAGTDTQYF. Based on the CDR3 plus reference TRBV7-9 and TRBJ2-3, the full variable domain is DTGVSQNPRHKITKRGQNVTFRCDPISEHNRLYWYRQTLGQGPEFLTYFQNEAQLEKSRLLSDRFSAERPKGSFSTLEIQRTEQGDSAMYLCASSLEIAGTDTQYFGPGTRLTVL.